This TCR beta chain was observed in a study of Graves' ophthalmopathy and Graves' hyperthyroidism. RNA transcripts provided the template for amplifying TCR beta CDR3 regions. Second-round multiplex PCR followed a first-round RT-PCR using HTBI primers. TCRdb passed the multiplex PCR reads through MiXCR, listing each CDR3 protein once. This sample has about 740,000 distinct CDR3 sequences, with about 44% found just once. V was shortened by 6 bases and J by 3 bases, with 11 bases between the two germline ends. Germline assignment: CDR1 ENHRY and CDR2 SYGVKD. The CDR3 spans 13 residues. This sequence joins TRBV10-3 and TRBJ2-5; D is ambiguous. Sequencing used peripheral blood. This clonotype was sampled from an adult man with Graves' ophthalmopathy. The CDR3 region is CAIRFGGKETQYF. The CDR3 bases are TGTGCCATCAGGTTCGGCGGAAAAGAGACCCAGTACTTC.